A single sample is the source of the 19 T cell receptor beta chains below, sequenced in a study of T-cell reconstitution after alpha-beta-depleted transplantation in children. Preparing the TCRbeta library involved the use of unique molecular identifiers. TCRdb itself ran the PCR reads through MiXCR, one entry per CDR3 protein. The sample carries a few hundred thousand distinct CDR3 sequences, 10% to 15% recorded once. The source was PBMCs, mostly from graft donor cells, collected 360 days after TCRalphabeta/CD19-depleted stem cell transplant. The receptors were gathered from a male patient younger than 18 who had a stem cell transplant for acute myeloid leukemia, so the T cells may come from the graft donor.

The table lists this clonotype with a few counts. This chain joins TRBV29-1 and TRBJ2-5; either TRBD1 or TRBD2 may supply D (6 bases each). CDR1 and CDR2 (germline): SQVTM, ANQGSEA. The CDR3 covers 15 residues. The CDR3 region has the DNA TGCACCGACCATACGGGGGCTAGCGCGTCGAGGCCCCAGTACTTC. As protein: CTDHTGASASRPQYF.

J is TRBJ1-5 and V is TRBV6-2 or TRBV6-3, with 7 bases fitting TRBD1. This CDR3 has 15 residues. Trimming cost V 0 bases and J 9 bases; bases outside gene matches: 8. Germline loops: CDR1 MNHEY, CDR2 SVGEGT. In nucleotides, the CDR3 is TGTGCCAGCAGTTACTCAGGGGGCTCTCGGGGGCCCCAGCATTTT. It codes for CASSYSGGSRGPQHF.

In nucleotides, the CDR3 is TGCAGTGCTAGAGATTGGGGAGGACTAGCGCATGAGCAGTTCTTC. It encodes CSARDWGGLAHEQFF. The V gene is TRBV20-1, the J gene TRBJ2-1, with 9 bases identical to TRBD2. Unmatched junction bases numbered 8, after V lost 0 bases and J lost 8 bases. Germline CDR1 and CDR2: DFQATT and SNEGSKA (reference sequence). This CDR3 has 15 residues.

The CDR3 is CASSLAPGQGRNQPQHF. CDR3 DNA: TGTGCCAGCAGTTTAGCACCGGGACAGGGTCGCAATCAGCCCCAGCATTTT. V gene TRBV12-3 or TRBV12-4 combines with J gene TRBJ1-5, with 9 bases fitting TRBD1. Germline trimming cut 0 bases from V and 2 bases from J; bases unmatched to any gene: 5. There are 17 residues in the CDR3.

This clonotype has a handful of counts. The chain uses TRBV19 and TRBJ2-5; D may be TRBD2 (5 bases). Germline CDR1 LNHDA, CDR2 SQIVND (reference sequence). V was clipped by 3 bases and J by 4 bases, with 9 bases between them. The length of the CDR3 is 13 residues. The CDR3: CASSIGDRETQYF. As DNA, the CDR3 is TGTGCCAGTAGTATCGGGGATAGAGAGACCCAGTACTTC.

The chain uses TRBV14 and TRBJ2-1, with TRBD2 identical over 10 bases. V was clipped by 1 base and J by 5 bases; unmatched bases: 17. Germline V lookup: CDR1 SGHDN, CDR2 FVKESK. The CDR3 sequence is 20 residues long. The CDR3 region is CASSQALIGPLAGPNNEQFF. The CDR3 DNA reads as TGTGCCAGCAGCCAAGCTCTCATTGGCCCACTAGCGGGACCTAACAATGAGCAGTTCTTC. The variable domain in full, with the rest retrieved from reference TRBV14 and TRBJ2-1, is EAGVTQFPSHSVIEKGQTVTLRCDPISGHDNLYWYRRVMGKEIKFLLHFVKESKQDESGMPNNRFLAERTGGTYSTLKVQPAELEDSGVYFCASSQALIGPLAGPNNEQFFGPGTRLTVL.

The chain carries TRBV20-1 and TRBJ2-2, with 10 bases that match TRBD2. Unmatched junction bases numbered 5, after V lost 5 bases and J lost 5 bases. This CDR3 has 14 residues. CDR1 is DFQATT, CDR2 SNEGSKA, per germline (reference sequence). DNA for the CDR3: TGCAGTGCTTCGGGACTAGCGACAACCGGGGAGCTGTTTTTT. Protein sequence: CSASGLATTGELFF.

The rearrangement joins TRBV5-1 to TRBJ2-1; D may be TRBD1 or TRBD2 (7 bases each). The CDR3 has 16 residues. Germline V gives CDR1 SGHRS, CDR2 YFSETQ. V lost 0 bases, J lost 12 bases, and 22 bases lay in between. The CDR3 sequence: CASSLAGGGLQVGQFF. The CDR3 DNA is TGCGCCAGCAGCTTGGCAGGGGGGGGGCTTCAAGTGGGGCAGTTCTTC.

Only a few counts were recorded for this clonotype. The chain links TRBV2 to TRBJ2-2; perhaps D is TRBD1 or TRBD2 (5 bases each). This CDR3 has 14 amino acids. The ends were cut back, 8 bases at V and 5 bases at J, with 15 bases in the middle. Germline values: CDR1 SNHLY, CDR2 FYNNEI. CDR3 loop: CASLLGTYTGELFF. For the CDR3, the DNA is TGTGCCAGCCTCCTCGGGACCTATACCGGGGAGCTGTTTTTT.

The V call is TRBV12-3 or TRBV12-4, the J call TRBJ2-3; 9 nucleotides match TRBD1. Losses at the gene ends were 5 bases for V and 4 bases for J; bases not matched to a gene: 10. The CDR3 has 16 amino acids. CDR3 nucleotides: TGTGCCAGCAGTAAGCCGGGACAGGGAATTTCAGATACGCAGTATTTT. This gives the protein CASSKPGQGISDTQYF.

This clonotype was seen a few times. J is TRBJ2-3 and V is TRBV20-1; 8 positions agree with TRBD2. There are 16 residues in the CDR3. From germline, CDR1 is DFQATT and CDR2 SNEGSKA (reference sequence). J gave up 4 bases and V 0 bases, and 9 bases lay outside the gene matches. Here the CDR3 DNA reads TGCAGTGCTAGAGAGATGGCTAGCGGGCGACCAGATACGCAGTATTTT. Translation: CSAREMASGRPDTQYF.

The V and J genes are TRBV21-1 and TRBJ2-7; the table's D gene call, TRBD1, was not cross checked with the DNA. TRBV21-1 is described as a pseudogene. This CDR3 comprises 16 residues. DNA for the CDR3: TGTGCCAGCAGCCCAAAGGTCCCGTTCCTTTTGTACGAGCAGTACTTC. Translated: CASSPKVPFLLYEQYF.

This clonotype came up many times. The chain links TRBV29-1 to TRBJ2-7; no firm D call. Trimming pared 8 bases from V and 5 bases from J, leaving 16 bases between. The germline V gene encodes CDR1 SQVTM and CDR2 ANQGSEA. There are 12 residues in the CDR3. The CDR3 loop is CSCGPDGNEQYF. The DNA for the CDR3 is TGCAGCTGCGGCCCCGATGGGAACGAGCAGTACTTC.

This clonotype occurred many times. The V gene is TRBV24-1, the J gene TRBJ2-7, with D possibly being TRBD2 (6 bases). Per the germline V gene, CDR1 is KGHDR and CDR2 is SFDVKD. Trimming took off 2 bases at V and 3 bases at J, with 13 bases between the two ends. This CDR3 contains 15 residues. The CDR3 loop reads CATSDSATSNYEQYF. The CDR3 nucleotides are TGTGCCACCAGTGATTCCGCCACTAGCAACTACGAGCAGTACTTC.

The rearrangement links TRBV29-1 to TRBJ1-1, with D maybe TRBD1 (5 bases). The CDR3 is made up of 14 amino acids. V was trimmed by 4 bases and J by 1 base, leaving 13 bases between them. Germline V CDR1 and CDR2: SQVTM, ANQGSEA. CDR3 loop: CSVGDRQRNTEAFF. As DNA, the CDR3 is TGCAGCGTTGGGGACCGTCAAAGGAACACTGAAGCTTTCTTT.

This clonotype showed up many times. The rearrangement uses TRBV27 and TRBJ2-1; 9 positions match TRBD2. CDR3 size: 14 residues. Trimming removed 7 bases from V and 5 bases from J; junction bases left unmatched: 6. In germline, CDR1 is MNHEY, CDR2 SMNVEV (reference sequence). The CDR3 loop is CASKFGLANNEQFF. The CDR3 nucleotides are TGTGCCAGCAAGTTCGGACTAGCGAACAATGAGCAGTTCTTC.

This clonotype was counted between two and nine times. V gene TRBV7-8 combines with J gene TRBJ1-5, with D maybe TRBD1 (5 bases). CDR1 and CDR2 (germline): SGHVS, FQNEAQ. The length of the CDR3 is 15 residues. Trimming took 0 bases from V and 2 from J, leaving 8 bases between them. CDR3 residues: CASSLAQGRNQPQHF. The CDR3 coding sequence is TGTGCCAGCAGCTTAGCGCAGGGCCGCAATCAGCCCCAGCATTTT.

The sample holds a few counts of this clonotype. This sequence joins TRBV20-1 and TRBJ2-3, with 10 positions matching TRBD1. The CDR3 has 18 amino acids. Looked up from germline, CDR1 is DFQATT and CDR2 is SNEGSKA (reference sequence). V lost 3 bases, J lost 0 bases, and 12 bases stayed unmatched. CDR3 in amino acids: CSARRQGATTSSTDTQYF. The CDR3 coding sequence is TGCAGTGCTAGGCGACAGGGGGCCACCACCTCTAGCACAGATACGCAGTATTTT.

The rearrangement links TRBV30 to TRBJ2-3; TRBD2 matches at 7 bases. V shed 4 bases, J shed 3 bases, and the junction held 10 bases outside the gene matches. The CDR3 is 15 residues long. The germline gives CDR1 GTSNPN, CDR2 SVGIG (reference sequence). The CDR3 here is CAWTRDWGGTDTQYF. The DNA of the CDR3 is TGTGCCTGGACTAGGGACTGGGGAGGGACAGATACGCAGTATTTT.